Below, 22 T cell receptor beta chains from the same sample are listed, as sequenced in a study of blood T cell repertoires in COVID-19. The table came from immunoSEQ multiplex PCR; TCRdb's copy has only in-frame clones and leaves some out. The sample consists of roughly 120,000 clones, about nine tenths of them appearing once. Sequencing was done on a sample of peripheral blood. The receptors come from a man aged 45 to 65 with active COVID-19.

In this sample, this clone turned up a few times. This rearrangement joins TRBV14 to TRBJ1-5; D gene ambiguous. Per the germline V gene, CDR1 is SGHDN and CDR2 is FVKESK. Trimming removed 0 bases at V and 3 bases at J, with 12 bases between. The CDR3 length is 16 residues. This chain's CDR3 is CASSQEMAQFNQPQHF. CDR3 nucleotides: TGTGCCAGCAGCCAAGAAATGGCCCAGTTCAATCAGCCCCAGCATTTT.

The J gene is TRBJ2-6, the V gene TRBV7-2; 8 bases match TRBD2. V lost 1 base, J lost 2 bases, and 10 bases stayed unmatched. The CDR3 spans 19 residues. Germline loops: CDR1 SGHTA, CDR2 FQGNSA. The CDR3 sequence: CASSLVRGGRGAGANVLTF. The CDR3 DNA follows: TGTGCCAGCAGCTTAGTGCGCGGGGGGCGCGGCGCTGGGGCCAACGTCCTGACTTTC.

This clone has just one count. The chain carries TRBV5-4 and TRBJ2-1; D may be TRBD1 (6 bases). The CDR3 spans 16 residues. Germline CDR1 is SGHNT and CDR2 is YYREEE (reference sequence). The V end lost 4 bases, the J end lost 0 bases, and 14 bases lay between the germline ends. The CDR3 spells CASSLDRRSSYNEQFF. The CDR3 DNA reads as TGTGCCAGCAGCCTCGACAGGCGGAGCTCCTACAATGAGCAGTTCTTC.

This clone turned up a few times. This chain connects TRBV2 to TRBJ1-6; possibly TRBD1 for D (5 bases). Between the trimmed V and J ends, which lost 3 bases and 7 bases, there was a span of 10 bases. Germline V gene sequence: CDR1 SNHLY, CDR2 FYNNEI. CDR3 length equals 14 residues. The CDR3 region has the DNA TGTGCCAGCAGTGAGATGCAGGGAAATTCACCCCTCCACTTT. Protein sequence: CASSEMQGNSPLHF.

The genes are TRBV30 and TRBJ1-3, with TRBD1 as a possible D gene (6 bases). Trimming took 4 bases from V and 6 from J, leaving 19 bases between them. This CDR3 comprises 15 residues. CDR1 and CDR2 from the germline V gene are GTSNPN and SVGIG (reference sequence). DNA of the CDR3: TGTGCCTGGACCCCTATAGGGGGTAGCTTAAACACCATATATTTT. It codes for CAWTPIGGSLNTIYF.

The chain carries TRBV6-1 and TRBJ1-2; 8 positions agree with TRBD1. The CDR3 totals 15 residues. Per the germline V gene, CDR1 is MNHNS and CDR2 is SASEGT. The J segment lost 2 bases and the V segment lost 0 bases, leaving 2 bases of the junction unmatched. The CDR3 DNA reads TGTGCCAGCAGTGAAGCGACAGGGGTAAACTATGGCTACACCTTC. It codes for CASSEATGVNYGYTF.

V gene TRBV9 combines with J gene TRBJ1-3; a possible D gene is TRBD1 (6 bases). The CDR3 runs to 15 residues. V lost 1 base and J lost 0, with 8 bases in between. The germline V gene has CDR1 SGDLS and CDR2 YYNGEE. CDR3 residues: CASSVLDSSGNTIYF. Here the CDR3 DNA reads TGTGCCAGCAGCGTATTGGACAGCTCTGGAAACACCATATATTTT.

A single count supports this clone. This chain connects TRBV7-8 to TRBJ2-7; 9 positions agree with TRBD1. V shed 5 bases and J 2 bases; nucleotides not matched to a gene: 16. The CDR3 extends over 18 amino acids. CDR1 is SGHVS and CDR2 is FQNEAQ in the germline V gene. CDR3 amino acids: CASSKGLTGTGYTYEQYF. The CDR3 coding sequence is TGTGCCAGCAGCAAGGGATTGACCGGGACAGGGTACACCTACGAGCAGTACTTC.

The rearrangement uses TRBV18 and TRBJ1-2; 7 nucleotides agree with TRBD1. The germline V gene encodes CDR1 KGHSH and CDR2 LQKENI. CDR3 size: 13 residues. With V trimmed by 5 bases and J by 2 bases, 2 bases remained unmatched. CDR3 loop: CASSSTGNYGYTF. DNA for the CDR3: TGTGCCAGCTCATCGACAGGGAACTATGGCTACACCTTC.

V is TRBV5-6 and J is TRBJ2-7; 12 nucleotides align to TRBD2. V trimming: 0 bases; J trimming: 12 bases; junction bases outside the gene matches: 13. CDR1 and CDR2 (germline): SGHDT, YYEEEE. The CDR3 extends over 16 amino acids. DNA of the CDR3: TGTGCCAGCAGCTTGGCCGCTAGCGGGGGGGCTATTTATCGGTACTTC. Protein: CASSLAASGGAIYRYF.

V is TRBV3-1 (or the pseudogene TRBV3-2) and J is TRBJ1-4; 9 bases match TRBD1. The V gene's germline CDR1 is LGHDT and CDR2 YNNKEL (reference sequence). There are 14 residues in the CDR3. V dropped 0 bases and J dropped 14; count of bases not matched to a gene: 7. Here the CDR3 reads CASSQDLPGQGLFF. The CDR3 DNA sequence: TGTGCCAGCAGCCAAGACTTACCGGGACAGGGTCTGTTTTTT.

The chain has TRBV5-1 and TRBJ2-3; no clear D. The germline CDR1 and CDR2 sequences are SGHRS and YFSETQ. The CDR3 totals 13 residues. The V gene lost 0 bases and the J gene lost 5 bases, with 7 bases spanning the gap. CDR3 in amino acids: CASSLDLLDTQYF. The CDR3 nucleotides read TGCGCCAGCAGCTTGGATCTACTAGATACGCAGTATTTT.

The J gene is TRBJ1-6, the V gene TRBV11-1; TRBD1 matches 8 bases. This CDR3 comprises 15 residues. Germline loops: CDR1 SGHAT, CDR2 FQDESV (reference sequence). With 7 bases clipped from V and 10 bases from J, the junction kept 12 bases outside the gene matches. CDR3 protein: CASTVGRTGKSPLHF. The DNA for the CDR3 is TGTGCCAGCACCGTGGGTCGGACAGGGAAGTCACCCCTCCACTTT.

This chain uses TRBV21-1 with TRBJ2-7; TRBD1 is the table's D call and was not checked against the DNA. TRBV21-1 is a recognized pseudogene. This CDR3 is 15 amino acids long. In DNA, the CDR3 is TGTGCCAGCAGCAAAGGGGACAGGGGGGACTACGAGCAGTACGTC. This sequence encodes CASSKGDRGDYEQYV.

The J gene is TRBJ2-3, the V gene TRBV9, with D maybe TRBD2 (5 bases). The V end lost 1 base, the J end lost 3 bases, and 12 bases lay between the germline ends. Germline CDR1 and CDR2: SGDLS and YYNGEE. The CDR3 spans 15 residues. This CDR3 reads CASSVFSSRTDTQYF. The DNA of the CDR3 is TGTGCCAGCAGCGTATTTTCTAGCAGGACAGATACGCAGTATTTT.

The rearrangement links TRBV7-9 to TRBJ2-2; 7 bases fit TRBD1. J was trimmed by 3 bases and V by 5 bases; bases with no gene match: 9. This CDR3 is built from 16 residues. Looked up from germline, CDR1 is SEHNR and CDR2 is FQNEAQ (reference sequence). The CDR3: CASSPQGVRDTGELFF. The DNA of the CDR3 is TGTGCCAGCAGCCCCCAGGGGGTGCGGGACACCGGGGAGCTGTTTTTT.

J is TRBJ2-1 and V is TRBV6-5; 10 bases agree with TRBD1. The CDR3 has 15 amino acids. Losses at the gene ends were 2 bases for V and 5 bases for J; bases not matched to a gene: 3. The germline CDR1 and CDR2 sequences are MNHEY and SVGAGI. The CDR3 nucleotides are TGTGCCAGCAGTTACGGGGGACAGGGGCACAATGAGCAGTTCTTC. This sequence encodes CASSYGGQGHNEQFF.

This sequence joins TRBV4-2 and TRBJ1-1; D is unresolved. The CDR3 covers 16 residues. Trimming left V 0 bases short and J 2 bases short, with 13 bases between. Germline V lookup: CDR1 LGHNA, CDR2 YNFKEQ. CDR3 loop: CASSQDGNRINTEAFF. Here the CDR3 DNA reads TGTGCCAGCAGCCAAGATGGTAACAGAATTAACACTGAAGCTTTCTTT.

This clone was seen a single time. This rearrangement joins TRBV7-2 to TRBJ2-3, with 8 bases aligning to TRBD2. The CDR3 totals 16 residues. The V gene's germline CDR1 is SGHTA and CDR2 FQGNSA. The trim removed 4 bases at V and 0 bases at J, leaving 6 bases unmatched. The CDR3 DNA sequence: TGTGCCAGCAGCTCGATTAGCGGGGTTAGCACAGATACGCAGTATTTT. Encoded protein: CASSSISGVSTDTQYF.

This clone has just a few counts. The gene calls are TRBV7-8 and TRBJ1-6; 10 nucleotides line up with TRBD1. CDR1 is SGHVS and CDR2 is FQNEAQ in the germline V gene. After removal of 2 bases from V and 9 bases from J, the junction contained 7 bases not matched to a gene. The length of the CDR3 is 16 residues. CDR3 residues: CASSLPGDRGSSPLHF. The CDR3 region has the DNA TGTGCCAGCAGCTTACCTGGGGACAGGGGTAGTTCACCCCTCCACTTT.

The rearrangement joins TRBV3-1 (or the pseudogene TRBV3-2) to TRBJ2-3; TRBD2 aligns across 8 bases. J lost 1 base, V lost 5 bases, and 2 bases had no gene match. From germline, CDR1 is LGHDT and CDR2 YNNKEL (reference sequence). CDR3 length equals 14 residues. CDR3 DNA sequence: TGTGCCAGCAGCGGTAGCGGGGGCACAGATACGCAGTATTTT. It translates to CASSGSGGTDTQYF.

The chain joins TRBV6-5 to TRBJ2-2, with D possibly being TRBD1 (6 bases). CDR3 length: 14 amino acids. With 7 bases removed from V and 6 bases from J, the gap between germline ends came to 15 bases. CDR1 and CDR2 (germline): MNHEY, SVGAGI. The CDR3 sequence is CASNPRGSAGELFF. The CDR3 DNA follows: TGTGCCAGCAATCCCAGGGGTTCGGCCGGGGAGCTGTTTTTT.